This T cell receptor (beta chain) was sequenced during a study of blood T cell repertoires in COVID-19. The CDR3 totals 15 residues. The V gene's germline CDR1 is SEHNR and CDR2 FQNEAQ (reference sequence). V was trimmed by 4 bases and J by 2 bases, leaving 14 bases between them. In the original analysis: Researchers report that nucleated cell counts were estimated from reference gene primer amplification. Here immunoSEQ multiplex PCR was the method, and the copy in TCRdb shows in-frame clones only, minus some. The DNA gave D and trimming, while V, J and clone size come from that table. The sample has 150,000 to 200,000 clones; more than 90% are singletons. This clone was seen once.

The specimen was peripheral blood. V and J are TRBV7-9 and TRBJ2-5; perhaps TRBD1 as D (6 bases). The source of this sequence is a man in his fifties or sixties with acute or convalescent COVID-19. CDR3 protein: CASSSSTGLQETQYF. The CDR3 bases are TGTGCCAGCAGCTCGTCTACAGGGTTACAAGAGACCCAGTACTTC.